The 9 T cell receptor beta chains listed next were all sequenced from one sample in a study of T cells in Graves' hyperthyroidism and ophthalmopathy. It was RNA transcripts that yielded the amplified TCR beta CDR3 regions. The primer set for the first-round RT-PCR of the TCR CDR3 was HTBI. From the multiplex PCR reads, TCRdb called clonotypes with MiXCR, one entry per CDR3 protein. The repertoire includes 300,000 to 450,000 distinct CDR3 sequences, roughly 14% of them detected once, and less than 25% sits in the top ten. Sequencing input: blood. These receptors were collected from a man under 40 with Graves' hyperthyroidism that later progressed to Graves' ophthalmopathy.

This clonotype came up a few times. This rearrangement joins TRBV20-1 to TRBJ1-5; perhaps TRBD1 as D (5 bases). Trimming took off 1 base at V and 3 bases at J, with 13 bases between the two ends. The CDR3 totals 15 residues. Germline CDR1 and CDR2: DFQATT and SNEGSKA (reference sequence). CDR3 in amino acids: CSARAPGGNNQPQHF. Here the CDR3 DNA reads TGCAGTGCTAGAGCCCCCGGGGGGAACAATCAGCCCCAGCATTTT.

This clonotype was observed a handful of times. This chain connects TRBV10-3 to TRBJ1-4; 8 nucleotides align to TRBD1. CDR3 length: 17 residues. Trimming at V came to 0 bases and at J to 2 bases, leaving 5 bases not matched to a gene. CDR1 ENHRY and CDR2 SYGVKD come from the germline V gene. In DNA form, the CDR3 reads TGTGCCATCAGTGAGTCTCAGGGGGCGTCGACTAATGAAAAACTGTTTTTT. This translates into CAISESQGASTNEKLFF.

J is TRBJ2-5 and V is TRBV5-1; TRBD1 agrees at 10 bases. CDR1 SGHRS and CDR2 YFSETQ come from the germline V gene. V was pared by 3 bases and J by 2 bases, with 7 bases of the junction left unmatched. The CDR3 covers 16 residues. This chain's CDR3 is CASSSGQGGQQETQYF. The CDR3 nucleotides read TGCGCCAGCAGCTCCGGACAGGGGGGACAACAAGAGACCCAGTACTTC. Full variable domain (missing parts from reference TRBV5-1 and TRBJ2-5): KAGVTQTPRYLIKTRGQQVTLSCSPISGHRSVSWYQQTPGQGLQFLFEYFSETQRNKGNFPGRFSGRQFSNSRSEMNVSTLELGDSALYLCASSSGQGGQQETQYFGPGTRLLVL.

This clonotype was detected only a few times. The J gene is TRBJ2-7, the V gene TRBV10-3; TRBD1 might be the D (6 bases). The ends were cut back, 7 bases at V and 7 bases at J, with 20 bases in the middle. Germline CDR1 reads ENHRY; CDR2 reads SYGVKD. This CDR3 comprises 14 residues. CDR3 DNA sequence: TGTGCCATCAATCTCGGGCAGGGGAACGGGGAGCAGTACTTC. The encoded protein is CAINLGQGNGEQYF.

A few counts support this clonotype. The chain recombines TRBV12-3 or TRBV12-4 with TRBJ2-5, with 8 nucleotides matching TRBD2. V was clipped by 6 bases and J by 5 bases; unmatched bases: 8. The CDR3 is made up of 14 amino acids. CDR3 amino acids: CASSSGGGGETQYF. The CDR3 bases are TGTGCCAGCAGCTCGGGGGGGGGAGGTGAGACCCAGTACTTC.

The V and J genes are TRBV5-6 and TRBJ2-7; 11 nucleotides match TRBD1. Germline V lookup: CDR1 SGHDT, CDR2 YYEEEE. The junction had 6 bases not matched to a gene; V was cut back by 4 bases and J by 0 bases. The CDR3 contains 16 residues. CDR3 coding DNA: TGTGCCAGCAGCCGCAGGGACAGGGGGAGCTCCTACGAGCAGTACTTC. Translated: CASSRRDRGSSYEQYF.

This clonotype was picked up many times. The chain is built from TRBV2 and TRBJ1-1; no reliable D call. The CDR3 sequence is 14 residues long. V shed 4 bases and J shed 4 bases, with 13 bases lying between them. CDR1 and CDR2 (germline): SNHLY, FYNNEI. As DNA, the CDR3 is TGTGCCAGCAGTGTTTGGCGGTCCAGCACTGAAGCTTTCTTT. It translates to CASSVWRSSTEAFF.

This clonotype was counted ten times or more. J is TRBJ2-3 and V is TRBV3-1; a possible D gene is TRBD2 (6 bases). V lost 4 bases, J lost 0 bases, and 14 bases lay in between. This CDR3 comprises 16 residues. Germline CDR1 and CDR2: LGHDT and YNNKEL (reference sequence). CDR3 DNA: TGTGCCAGCAGCCCGCCTTGGGGGACTAGCACAGATACGCAGTATTTT. Translation gives CASSPPWGTSTDTQYF.

This clonotype was recorded many times. J is TRBJ2-1 and V is TRBV7-9; D is perhaps TRBD2 (5 bases). The CDR3 is made up of 16 amino acids. V lost 5 bases and J 6 bases, leaving 20 bases between the germline ends. Germline-derived CDR1 and CDR2 are SEHNR and FQNEAQ (reference sequence). In DNA form, the CDR3 reads TGTGCCAGCAGCCTTGACGGGATCATCAAGGGCAATGAGCAGTTCTTC. Translated: CASSLDGIIKGNEQFF. Full variable domain (rest looked up from reference TRBV7-9 and TRBJ2-1): DTGVSQNPRHKITKRGQNVTFRCDPISEHNRLYWYRQTLGQGPEFLTYFQNEAQLEKSRLLSDRFSAERPKGSFSTLEIQRTEQGDSAMYLCASSLDGIIKGNEQFFGPGTRLTVL.